This T cell receptor (beta chain) was sequenced during a study of blood T cell repertoires in COVID-19. Authors' analysis steps: Researchers report that nucleated cell counts were estimated from reference gene primer amplification. Clones were read by immunoSEQ multiplex PCR, and TCRdb kept only the in-frame ones, dropping some. V and J calls and clone size come straight from that table; D and trimming were deduced from the DNA. The table shows 100,000 to 120,000 clones, with approximately 76% occurring only once. V lost 5 bases, J lost 11 bases, and 18 bases lay in between. Germline CDR1 reads SGHVS; CDR2 reads FQNEAQ. The CDR3 is made up of 14 amino acids. In its sample, this clone was seen a few times.

V gene TRBV7-8 combines with J gene TRBJ2-2; no firm D call. This clonotype was sampled from a woman in her 70s with acute or convalescent COVID-19. The sequenced sample was peripheral blood. The CDR3 bases are TGTGCCAGCAGCCAACGACACGCCACGTCCGAGCTGTTTTTT. It translates to CASSQRHATSELFF.